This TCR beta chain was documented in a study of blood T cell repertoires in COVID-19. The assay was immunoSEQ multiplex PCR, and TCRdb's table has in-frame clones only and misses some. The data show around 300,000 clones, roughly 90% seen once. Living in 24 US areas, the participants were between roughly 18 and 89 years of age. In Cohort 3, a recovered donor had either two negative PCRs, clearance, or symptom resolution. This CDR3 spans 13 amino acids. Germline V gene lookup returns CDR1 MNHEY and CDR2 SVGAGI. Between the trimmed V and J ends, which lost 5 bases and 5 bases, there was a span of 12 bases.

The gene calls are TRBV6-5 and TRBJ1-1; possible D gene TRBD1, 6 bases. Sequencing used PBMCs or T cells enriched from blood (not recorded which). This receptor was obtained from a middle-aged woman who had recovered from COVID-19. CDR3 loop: CASSKTGLTEAFF. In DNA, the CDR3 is TGTGCCAGCAGTAAAACAGGGTTAACTGAAGCTTTCTTT.